The rows below give T cell receptor beta chains drawn from one sample of a study of identical twins. TCRdb processed the 5' RACE reads anew with MiXCR; each CDR3 protein has one entry. The sample has 550,000 to 700,000 distinct CDR3 sequences, 21% seen once; the top ten hold approximately 4.5%. This sample also appeared in a second study, on T cells expressing NK-cell markers.

The sequencing sample was made of PBMCs. The receptors stem from a young woman in good health. The CDR3 runs from the conserved cysteine through the conserved F or W. The D gene is left open where the match is weak. For some rows the clone size is stated as once, few or many, or as a class when expanded; others skip it.

size: few; V: TRBV10-3; D: TRBD1; J: TRBJ2-1; CDR3: CAISRGTGNEQFF; DNA: TGTGCCATCAGTCGGGGGACAGGGAATGAGCAGTTCTTC
size: -; V: TRBV20-1; D: TRBD2; J: TRBJ2-5; CDR3: CSVLLAEETQYF; DNA: TGCAGTGTCTTACTAGCGGAAGAGACCCAGTACTTC
size: many; V: TRBV6-5; D: -; J: TRBJ1-1; CDR3: CASSYGGTEAFF; DNA: TGTGCCAGCAGTTACGGAGGCACTGAAGCTTTCTTT
size: -; V: TRBV27; D: TRBD1; J: TRBJ2-5; CDR3: CASSWTGLKTQYF; DNA: TGTGCCAGCAGTTGGACAGGGTTAAAGACCCAGTACTTC
size: -; V: TRBV20-1; D: -; J: TRBJ2-1; CDR3: CSAVTAHYNEQFF; DNA: TGCAGTGCTGTGACAGCCCATTACAATGAGCAGTTCTTC
size: few; V: TRBV7-9; D: -; J: TRBJ2-5; CDR3: CASSLTAGPLQETQYF; DNA: TGTGCCAGCAGCTTAACGGCAGGGCCCCTACAAGAGACCCAGTACTTC
size: few; V: TRBV20-1; D: -; J: TRBJ1-6; CDR3: CSAGAGNNSPLHF; DNA: TGCAGTGCTGGGGCGGGGAATAATTCACCCCTCCACTTT
size: many; V: TRBV20-1; D: -; J: TRBJ2-1; CDR3: CSARWARVNEQFF; DNA: TGCAGTGCTAGGTGGGCTAGGGTTAATGAGCAGTTCTTC
size: many; V: TRBV11-2; D: -; J: TRBJ2-1; CDR3: CASSLDPTNEQFF; DNA: TGTGCCAGCAGCTTAGACCCAACCAATGAGCAGTTCTTC
size: -; V: TRBV10-3; D: -; J: TRBJ2-3; CDR3: CAISDAGLRDTQYF; DNA: TGTGCCATCAGTGACGCAGGCCTAAGGGATACGCAGTATTTT
size: -; V: TRBV5-1; D: TRBD2; J: TRBJ2-1; CDR3: CASKLAGGPNEQFF; DNA: TGCGCCAGTAAACTAGCGGGGGGCCCGAATGAGCAGTTCTTC